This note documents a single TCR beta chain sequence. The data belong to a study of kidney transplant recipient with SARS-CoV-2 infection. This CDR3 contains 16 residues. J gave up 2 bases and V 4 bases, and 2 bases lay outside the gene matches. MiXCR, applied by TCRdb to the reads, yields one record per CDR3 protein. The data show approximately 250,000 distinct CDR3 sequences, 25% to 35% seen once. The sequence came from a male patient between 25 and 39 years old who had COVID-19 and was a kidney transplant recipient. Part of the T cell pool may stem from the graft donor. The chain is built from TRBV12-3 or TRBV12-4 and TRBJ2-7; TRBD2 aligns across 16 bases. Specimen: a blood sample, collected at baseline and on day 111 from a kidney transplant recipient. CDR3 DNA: TGTGCCAGCAGTTACGGGACTAGCGGGGGGGCCTACGAGCAGTACTTC. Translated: CASSYGTSGGAYEQYF.